This record covers a single TCR beta chain. Germline V gene sequence: CDR1 SGHDN, CDR2 FVKESK. This CDR3 comprises 13 residues. Trimming stripped 3 bases from V and 5 bases from J, with 8 bases between. Those donating, healthy Caucasian individuals from Russia, were aged about 6 to 95. Each donor gave approximately 9.1 milliliters of peripheral blood. The sample comes from a study of blood T cells in healthy people across ages. Then a second PCR, running about 6 to 12 cycles, was carried out with a sample-barcoded 5' primer and a J-beta primer mix. A tag from a template-switch adaptor with 12 random nucleotides marked each cDNA molecule. TCRdb re-called the 5' RACE reads with MiXCR, one entry per CDR3 protein. The sample records 700,000 or so distinct CDR3 sequences, 40% to 45% being singletons.

The sequence came from a man older than 75 in good health. Sequencing input: blood. This chain joins TRBV14 and TRBJ2-1; D ambiguous. CDR3 bases: TGTGCCAGCAGCCATAGACTTAACAATGAGCAGTTCTTC. Translated, it gives CASSHRLNNEQFF.